Listed below are T cell receptor beta chains from one sample, sequenced in a study of T cells in localized non-small cell lung cancer. Assay used: immunoSEQ multiplex PCR; TCRdb lists only in-frame clones, some missing. This repertoire shows tens of thousands of clones, around 82% found once; its top ten account for nearly 5%. The sample in question was PBMCs, obtained before any cancer treatment. The receptors were gathered from a man aged 40 to 70 with stage II lung adenocarcinoma. Both conserved end residues are part of each CDR3. Each record gives: clone size, D gene, V gene, J gene, CDR3 DNA, CDR3 protein. D genes are given only for firm matches. Size is stated for part of the rows, as once, few or many counts, or as a class when the clone is expanded.

-	-	TRBV7-6	TRBJ1-3	TGTGCCAGCAGCGTAAGGTATCGCTCTGGAAACACCATATATTTT	CASSVRYRSGNTIYF
-	TRBD2	TRBV27	TRBJ2-1	TGTGCCAGCAGTTACCCGGGACTAGCGAACAATGAGCAGTTCTTC	CASSYPGLANNEQFF
-	-	TRBV6-5	TRBJ1-3	TGTGCCTCGATAGGACCTGGAAACACCATATATTTT	CASIGPGNTIYF
-	-	TRBV6-1	TRBJ2-7	TGTGCCAGCAGTGAAGGGACCCGTAGGGCTTTGTACGAGCAGTACTTC	CASSEGTRRALYEQYF
-	-	TRBV2	TRBJ1-1	TGTGCCAGCAAGGGGTTCACTGAAGCTTTCTTT	CASKGFTEAFF
-	TRBD1	TRBV2	TRBJ2-1	TGTGCCAGCAGTGTACCGGGACAGGGGTACAATGAGCAGTTCTTC	CASSVPGQGYNEQFF
-	TRBD1	TRBV4-2	TRBJ2-3	TGTGCCAGCAGCCAAGAAGGGACAGGGGCAGATACGCAGTATTTT	CASSQEGTGADTQYF
-	TRBD2	TRBV6-1	TRBJ2-2	TGTGCCAGCAGGTTACGGCTAGCGGTCACCGGGGAGCTGTTTTTT	CASRLRLAVTGELFF
-	TRBD2	TRBV6-4	TRBJ2-3	TGTGCCAGCAGTCGCGGGAGTGGAGGAGATACGCAGTATTTT	CASSRGSGGDTQYF
-	-	TRBV6-5	TRBJ2-7	TGTGCCAGCTCGGGAGTACGCTACGAGCAGTACTTC	CASSGVRYEQYF
-	TRBD1	TRBV7-6	TRBJ2-3	TGTGCCAGCAGCGTAGCCAGGGGGAGAGACACAGATACGCAGTATTTT	CASSVARGRDTDTQYF
-	-	TRBV29-1	TRBJ2-2	TGCAGCGTTGCCCTTACCGGGGAGCTGTTTTTT	CSVALTGELFF
-	-	TRBV6-1	TRBJ2-3	TGTGCCAGCAGTGAAGCGGGTAGGACTGGACAAGATACGCAGTATTTT	CASSEAGRTGQDTQYF
-	TRBD2	TRBV10-3	TRBJ2-7	TGTGCCATCAGTGAACTAGCGGGGAGCTCCTACGAGCAGTACTTC	CAISELAGSSYEQYF
-	-	TRBV6-5	TRBJ1-2	TGTGCCAGCAGTTACGGCGGGACGCCCTCTGGCTACACCTTC	CASSYGGTPSGYTF
-	-	TRBV5-1	TRBJ2-5	TGCGCCAGCAGCTTGGCCATGGGCAGACAAGAGACCCAGTACTTC	CASSLAMGRQETQYF
-	-	TRBV19	TRBJ1-5	TGTGCCAGTAGTCCTACGGGACGGACAACGGGTCAGCCCCAGCATTTT	CASSPTGRTTGQPQHF
few	TRBD2	TRBV7-2	TRBJ2-1	TGTGCCAGCAGTCCCCTAGCGGGAGGGCGGAATGAGCAGTTCTTC	CASSPLAGGRNEQFF
-	TRBD1	TRBV18	TRBJ1-2	TGTGCCAGCTCTCGGACAGGGGTTAACTATGGCTACACCTTC	CASSRTGVNYGYTF
-	TRBD1	TRBV11-2	TRBJ1-2	TGTGCCAGCAGCTTATCTGGGGGGTGGGACAGCGATGTCGGCTACACCTTC	CASSLSGGWDSDVGYTF
-	-	TRBV21-1	TRBJ1-5	TGTGCCAGCAGTTTCTTTCTCCGGGACATACAGCCCCAGCATTTT	CASSFFLRDIQPQHF
few	-	TRBV19	TRBJ1-6	TGTGCCAGTAGTATCGATCCGGGGGCGATGAATTCACCCCTCCACTTT	CASSIDPGAMNSPLHF
-	TRBD2	TRBV11-3	TRBJ2-1	TGTGCCAGCAGCTCGACTAGCGGGGTACCCTACAATGAGCAGTTCTTC	CASSSTSGVPYNEQFF
-	-	TRBV19	TRBJ2-1	TGTGCCAGTAGTATTTGGTTGGGGACGTACAATGAGCAGTTCTTC	CASSIWLGTYNEQFF
once	-	TRBV29-1	TRBJ2-7	TGCAGCGTTGGGAGGGGGGACGAGCAGTACTTC	CSVGRGDEQYF
-	TRBD1	TRBV6-5	TRBJ2-3	TGTGCCACGTACACAGGGGGCTTAACAGATACGCAGTATTTT	CATYTGGLTDTQYF
-	-	TRBV5-1	TRBJ2-1	TGCGCCAGCAGCTCAGTTATAGGGCAGTTCTTC	CASSSVIGQFF
few	-	TRBV20-1	TRBJ2-5	TGCAGTGCTATACTAGAGACCCAGTACTTC	CSAILETQYF
once	-	TRBV4-1	TRBJ2-1	TGCGCCAGCAGCCAAGATAGCACTAGCAAGGTCAATGAGCAGTTCTTC	CASSQDSTSKVNEQFF
-	-	TRBV5-1	TRBJ2-5	TGCGCCAGCAGCCGCATCGGGCAAGAGACCCAGTACTTC	CASSRIGQETQYF
-	-	TRBV19	TRBJ1-2	TGTGCCAGTAGTGAGACAGGTCTTAACTATGGCTACACCTTC	CASSETGLNYGYTF
-	TRBD1	TRBV19	TRBJ2-7	TGTGCCAGTAGTATCCCGGACAGGGTAACCGAGCAGTACTTC	CASSIPDRVTEQYF
-	TRBD1	TRBV7-2	TRBJ2-7	TGTGCCAGCAGCCGACAGGGCTACGAGCAGTACTTC	CASSRQGYEQYF
-	TRBD2	TRBV4-3	TRBJ2-2	TGCGCCAGCAGCCAAGAAAGACGGCTAGCGGGAGGAGGTACCGGGGAGCTGTTTTTT	CASSQERRLAGGGTGELFF
-	TRBD1	TRBV30	TRBJ1-5	TGTGCCTGGAGTGCAATGGACAGGGCTTACAATCAGCCCCAGCATTTT	CAWSAMDRAYNQPQHF
-	-	TRBV11-3	TRBJ2-2	TGTGCCAGCAGCCCCGAGGCAAGGGAAAACACCGGGGAGCTGTTTTTT	CASSPEARENTGELFF
-	TRBD2	TRBV7-2	TRBJ2-1	TGTGCCAGCAGCCCGCCGGGACTAGCGGGAGCCTATGAGCAGTTCTTC	CASSPPGLAGAYEQFF
few	-	TRBV2	TRBJ2-5	TGTGCCAGCAGGGAGCCCTCTGGCCAAGAGACCCAGTACTTC	CASREPSGQETQYF
-	-	TRBV18	TRBJ1-2	TGTGCCAGCTCCCAAGGGGACTACTATGGCTACACCTTC	CASSQGDYYGYTF
-	-	TRBV7-2	TRBJ2-5	TGTGCCAGCAGCTTACCGGAGACCCAGTACTTC	CASSLPETQYF
-	-	TRBV7-2	TRBJ2-1	TGTGCCAGCAGCTTAGCGGGAACAACAGGGTACAATGAGCAGTTCTTC	CASSLAGTTGYNEQFF
-	TRBD2	TRBV4-1	TRBJ2-7	TGCGCCAGCAGCCAAGCAGGGCTAGCGGGCCTTGGCGGTGGCGAGCAGTACTTC	CASSQAGLAGLGGGEQYF
-	-	TRBV5-6	TRBJ1-4	TGTGCCAGCAGCGATGGGGTAGGGAGCCCTAATGAAAAACTGTTTTTT	CASSDGVGSPNEKLFF
-	TRBD1	TRBV5-1	TRBJ2-5	TGCGCCAGCAGCTTGTCCGACAGGGTGGCAGAGACCCAGTACTTC	CASSLSDRVAETQYF
once	-	TRBV5-1	TRBJ2-7	TGCGCCAGCAGCTTTTCCCCAGGCTCCTACGAGCAGTACTTC	CASSFSPGSYEQYF
-	TRBD1	TRBV25-1	TRBJ2-7	TGTGCCAGCAGTGGACAGGGGGCCTCCTACGAGCAGTACTTC	CASSGQGASYEQYF
-	-	TRBV6-1	TRBJ2-7	TGTGCCAGCAGCAGAGCGTCGGGGGCCGAGCAGTACTTC	CASSRASGAEQYF
-	TRBD1	TRBV29-1	TRBJ1-1	TGCAGCGCTCCCCGGACAGGGAACACTGAAGCTTTCTTT	CSAPRTGNTEAFF
-	-	TRBV2	TRBJ1-4	TGTGCCAGCAGTTGGACACCAACTAATGAAAAACTGTTTTTT	CASSWTPTNEKLFF
-	TRBD1	TRBV28	TRBJ1-5	TGTGCCAGCAGGGAAACAGGGGACAATCAGCCCCAGCATTTT	CASRETGDNQPQHF
-	-	TRBV11-2	TRBJ2-3	TGTGCCAGCAGCTTAGCGCCATCAGATACGCAGTATTTT	CASSLAPSDTQYF
-	TRBD2	TRBV11-2	TRBJ2-5	TGTGCCAGCAGCTCCGCGGGTAGCGGGGGGGGAGAGACCCAGTACTTC	CASSSAGSGGGETQYF
once	TRBD2	TRBV30	TRBJ2-2	TGTGCCATCGAAGCGGGAGGGCCGACCGGGGAGCTGTTTTTT	CAIEAGGPTGELFF
-	-	TRBV21-1	TRBJ2-1	TGTGCCAGCAGCAAAGGAAAAGGACCAAAAACCTACAATGAGCAGTTCTTC	CASSKGKGPKTYNEQFF
-	-	TRBV6-1	TRBJ1-6	TGTGCCAGCAGTCACGAGACGTATAATTCACCCCTCCACTTT	CASSHETYNSPLHF